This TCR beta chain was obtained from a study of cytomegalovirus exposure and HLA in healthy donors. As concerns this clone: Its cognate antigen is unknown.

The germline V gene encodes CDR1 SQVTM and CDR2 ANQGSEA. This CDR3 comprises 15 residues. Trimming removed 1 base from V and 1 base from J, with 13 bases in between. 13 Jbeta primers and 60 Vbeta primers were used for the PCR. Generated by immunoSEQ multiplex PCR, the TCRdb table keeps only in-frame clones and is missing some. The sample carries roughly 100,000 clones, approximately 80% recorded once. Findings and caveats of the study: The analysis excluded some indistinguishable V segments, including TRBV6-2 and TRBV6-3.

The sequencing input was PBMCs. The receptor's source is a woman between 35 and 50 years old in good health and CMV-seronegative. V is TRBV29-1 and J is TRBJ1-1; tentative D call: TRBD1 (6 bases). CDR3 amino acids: CSVEGERTANTEAFF. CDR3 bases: TGCAGCGTTGAAGGGGAAAGGACAGCGAACACTGAAGCTTTCTTT.